This T cell receptor beta chain was sequenced for a study of beta chain features in type 1 diabetes. Germline CDR1 reads SQVTM; CDR2 reads ANQGSEA. V lost 3 bases and J 7 bases, leaving 12 bases between the germline ends. The CDR3 sequence is 13 residues long. What was sequenced were expressed TCRB transcripts, since all of the isolated RNA had been reverse transcribed. The assay was immunoSEQ multiplex PCR, and TCRdb's table has in-frame clones only and misses some. Found here are roughly 250,000 clones, approximately 70% of them singletons; the top ten hold 0.053%. Study outcomes and limitations: Within the patient group, naive, central memory and Treg TCRB repertoires appeared more similar to each other than within healthy donors.

About this clone itself: The antigen is unknown.

The chain employs TRBV29-1 and TRBJ2-2; D not resolved. The source of this sequence is a man younger than 40 in good health. The specimen sequenced was naive CD4+ T cells from blood. As DNA, the CDR3 is TGCAGCGTTGAGTCCCTATGGGACGGGGAGCTGTTTTTT. This translates into CSVESLWDGELFF.